Sequencing of this T cell receptor beta chain was carried out in a study of T cells in Graves' hyperthyroidism and ophthalmopathy. RNA transcripts gave rise to amplified TCR beta CDR3 regions. An initial round of RT-PCR targeting the TCR CDR3 relied on the HTBI primer set. TCRdb itself ran the multiplex PCR reads through MiXCR, one entry per CDR3 protein. The data contain fewer than 550,000 distinct CDR3 sequences, around 24% of them seen just once; the ten biggest clones take up 11%. Many counts were recorded for this clonotype. Germline CDR1 MNHNS, CDR2 SASEGT. The CDR3 covers 15 residues. Trimming took off 6 bases at V and 4 bases at J, with 18 bases between the two ends.

The J gene is TRBJ1-2, the V gene TRBV6-1, with D uncertain. The TCR was taken from a woman aged 25 to 39 with Graves' ophthalmopathy. Specimen: blood. CDR3 DNA sequence: TGTGCCAGCAGCCAATCTGCCCTGATGAGCTATGGCTACACCTTC. This gives the protein CASSQSALMSYGYTF.